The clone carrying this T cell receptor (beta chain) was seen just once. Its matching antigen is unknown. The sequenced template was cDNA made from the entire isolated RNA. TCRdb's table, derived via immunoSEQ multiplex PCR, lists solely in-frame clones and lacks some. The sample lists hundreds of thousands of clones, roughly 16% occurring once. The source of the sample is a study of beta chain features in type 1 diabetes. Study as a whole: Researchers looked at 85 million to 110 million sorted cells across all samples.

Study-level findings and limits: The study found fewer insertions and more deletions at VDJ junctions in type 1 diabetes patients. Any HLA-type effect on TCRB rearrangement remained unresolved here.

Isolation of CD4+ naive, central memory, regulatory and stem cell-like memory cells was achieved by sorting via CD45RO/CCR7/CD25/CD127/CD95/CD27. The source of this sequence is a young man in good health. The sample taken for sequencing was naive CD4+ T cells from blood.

The CDR3 region is CASSFGTQGYGYTF. CDR3 DNA: TGTGCCAGCAGCTTCGGGACTCAAGGCTATGGCTACACCTTC. V usage is TRBV7-2 and J usage is TRBJ1-2, with a tentative D call TRBD1 (5 bases). V lost 3 bases and J 4 bases, leaving 12 bases between the germline ends. The CDR3 spans 14 residues. CDR1 and CDR2 from the germline V gene are SGHTA and FQGNSA.